This TCR beta chain is drawn from a study of cytomegalovirus exposure and HLA in healthy donors. The CDR3 contains 16 residues. Looked up from germline, CDR1 is MGHRA and CDR2 is YSYEKL. The V gene end was trimmed by 1 base and the J gene end by 4 bases; junction bases not matched to a gene: 6. Study findings and constraints: A later analysis showed that HLA-associated TCR beta chains had undergone more clonal expansion than equally common others. Associated with cytomegalovirus, according to the listing, were around 160 TCR beta chains.

13 Jbeta primers and 60 Vbeta primers were used for the PCR. Profiling relied on immunoSEQ multiplex PCR, and the TCRdb table lists in-frame clones only, not all of them. This sample has some 110,000 clones, with 65% to 75% found just once. With respect to this clone: The antigen is unknown.

The receptor's source is a man younger than 40 in good health and CMV-seropositive. This chain connects TRBV4-1 to TRBJ2-1; 8 bases map to TRBD1. The sequencing input was PBMCs. CDR3 in DNA: TGCGCCAGCAGCCAAGGTAGACAGGGGCTTTACAATGAGCAGTTCTTC. It yields the protein CASSQGRQGLYNEQFF.